The T cell receptor beta chain under discussion was sequenced for a study of regulatory T cells in long-lasting Graves disease. Whole-study context: Patients with persistent Graves' disease had over 5 years of antithyroid drugs and persistent TSH receptor antibodies. Study conclusions and caveats: Persistent Graves' patients possessed reduced TCR diversity relative to recently diagnosed ones.

CDR1 is MDHEN, CDR2 SYDVKM, per germline. The V end was cut by 4 bases, the J end by 0 bases, with 19 bases between. The CDR3 extends over 18 amino acids. Libraries of TCR beta came from iRepertoire HTBI primers plus Arm-PCR of CDR3 regions. TCRdb called the multiplex PCR reads again in MiXCR, with one record for every CDR3 protein. The sample contains roughly 450,000 distinct CDR3 sequences, about 20% of which appear only once. Stated time point: persistent/refractory GD, antithyroid drugs over 5 years with positive TRAb. From RNA extracted from PBMCs, the TCR library was made. This clonotype was counted many times. Its specificity is not known.

The clonotype originates from a female donor with Graves disease. The chain is built from TRBV28 and TRBJ2-4, with D perhaps matching TRBD1 (6 bases). The material sequenced was peripheral blood mononuclear cells (PBMCs), taken when the disease was refractory, from a patient treated with antithyroid drugs. The CDR3 DNA is TGTGCCAGCAGTTCGACAGGCGTTCCTGGGATAGCCAAAAACATTCAGTACTTC. Translation: CASSSTGVPGIAKNIQYF.